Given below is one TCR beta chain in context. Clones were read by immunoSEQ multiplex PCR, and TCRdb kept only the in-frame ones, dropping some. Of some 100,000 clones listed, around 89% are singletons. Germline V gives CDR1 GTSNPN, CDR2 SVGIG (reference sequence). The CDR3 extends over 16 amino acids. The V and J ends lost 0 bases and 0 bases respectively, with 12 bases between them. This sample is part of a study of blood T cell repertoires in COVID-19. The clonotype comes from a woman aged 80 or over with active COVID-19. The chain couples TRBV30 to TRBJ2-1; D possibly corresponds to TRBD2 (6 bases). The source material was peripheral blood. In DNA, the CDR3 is TGTGCCTGGAGTGTGGGACTCTTGAGCTCCTACAATGAGCAGTTCTTC. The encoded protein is CAWSVGLLSSYNEQFF.